This TCR beta chain is from a study of blood T cell repertoires in COVID-19. Across the study: The United States, Italy and Spain were the sources of the acute and convalescent COVID-19 samples. From T cells, B-cell-depleted T cells, or PBMCs came the material, which was cDNA or gDNA.

Per the original data handling: By means of reference gene primer amplification, nucleated cell counts were estimated. The assay was immunoSEQ multiplex PCR, and TCRdb's table has in-frame clones only and misses some. That table furnishes V, J and clone size, whereas the DNA furnished D and trimming. Of fewer than 180,000 clones detected, approximately 86% appear once; the ten largest clones hold 3.5% to 4.5%. Germline CDR1 is SEHNR and CDR2 is FQNEAQ (reference sequence). V lost 6 bases, J lost 4 bases, and 12 bases lay in between. CDR3 length: 13 residues. The sequenced material came from peripheral blood. The chain employs TRBV7-9 and TRBJ1-1; D gene uncertain. This TCR came from a woman aged 60-70 years with active or convalescent COVID-19. CDR3 region: CASRSRPGTEAFF. The CDR3 nucleotides read TGTGCCAGCAGAAGTCGGCCGGGCACTGAAGCTTTCTTT.